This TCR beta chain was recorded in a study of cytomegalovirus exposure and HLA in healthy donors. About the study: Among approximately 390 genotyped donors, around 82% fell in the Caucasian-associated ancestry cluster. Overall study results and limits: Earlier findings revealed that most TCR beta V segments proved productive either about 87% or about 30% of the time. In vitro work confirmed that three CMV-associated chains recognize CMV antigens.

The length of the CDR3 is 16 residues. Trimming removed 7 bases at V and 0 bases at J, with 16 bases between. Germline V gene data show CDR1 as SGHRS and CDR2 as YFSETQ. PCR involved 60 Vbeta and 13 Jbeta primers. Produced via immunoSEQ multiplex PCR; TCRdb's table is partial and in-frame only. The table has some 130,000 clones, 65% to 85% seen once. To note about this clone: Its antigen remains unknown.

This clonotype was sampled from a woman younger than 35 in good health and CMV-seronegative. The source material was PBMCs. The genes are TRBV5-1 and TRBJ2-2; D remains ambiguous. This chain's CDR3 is CASYLDMTSNTGELFF. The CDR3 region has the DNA TGCGCCAGCTACCTGGATATGACATCGAACACCGGGGAGCTGTTTTTT.